This note documents a single T cell receptor (beta chain) sequence. The target antigen is unknown. The source of the sample is a study of cytomegalovirus exposure and HLA in healthy donors. Germline lookup yields CDR1 ENHRY and CDR2 SYGVKD. V was clipped by 8 bases and J by 3 bases, with 17 bases between them. CDR3 length: 15 amino acids. Sequenced by immunoSEQ multiplex PCR; TCRdb stores in-frame clones only, minus some. The sample carries about 160,000 clones, roughly 96% recorded once. The study's findings and limits: Reported performance of the classifier showed diagnosis of cytomegalovirus status with high specificity and sensitivity. Most TCRs appeared rarely, but some public TCRs recurred in many donors. Cytomegalovirus-associated status was assigned to fewer than 200 TCR beta chains. Clusters of TCRs from the first cohort tended to co-occur in the roughly 120 validation repertoires (as a later analysis found).

Sequenced material: PBMCs. This TCR came from a woman younger than 35 in good health and CMV-seronegative. The chain links TRBV10-3 to TRBJ1-5; TRBD1 is a possible D gene (5 bases). Here the CDR3 DNA reads TGTGCCATCGCCCCAGGGCAGGGTTACAATCAGCCCCAGCATTTT. Protein: CAIAPGQGYNQPQHF.